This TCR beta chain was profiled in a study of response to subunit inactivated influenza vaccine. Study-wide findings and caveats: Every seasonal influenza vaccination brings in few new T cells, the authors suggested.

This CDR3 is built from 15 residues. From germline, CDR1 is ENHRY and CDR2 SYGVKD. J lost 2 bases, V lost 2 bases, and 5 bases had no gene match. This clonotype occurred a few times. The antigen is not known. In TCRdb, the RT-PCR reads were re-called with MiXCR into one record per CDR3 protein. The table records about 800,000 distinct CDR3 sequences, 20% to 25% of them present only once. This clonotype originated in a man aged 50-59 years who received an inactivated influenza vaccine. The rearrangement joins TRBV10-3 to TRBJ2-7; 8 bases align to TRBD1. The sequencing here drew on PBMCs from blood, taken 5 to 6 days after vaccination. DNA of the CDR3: TGTGCCATCAGTGAGGGACAGGGAGGCACCTACGAGCAGTACTTC. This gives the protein CAISEGQGGTYEQYF.